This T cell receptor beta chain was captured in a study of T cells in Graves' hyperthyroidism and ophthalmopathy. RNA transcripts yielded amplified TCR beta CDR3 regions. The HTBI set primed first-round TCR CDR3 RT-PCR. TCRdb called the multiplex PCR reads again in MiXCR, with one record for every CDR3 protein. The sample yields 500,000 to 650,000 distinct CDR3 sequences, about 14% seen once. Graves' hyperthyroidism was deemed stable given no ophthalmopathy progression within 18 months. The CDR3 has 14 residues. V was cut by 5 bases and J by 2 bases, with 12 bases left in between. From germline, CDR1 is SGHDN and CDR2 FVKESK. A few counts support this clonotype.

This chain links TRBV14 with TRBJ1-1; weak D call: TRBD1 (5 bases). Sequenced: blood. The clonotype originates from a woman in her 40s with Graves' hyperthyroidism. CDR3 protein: CASSTMGGNTEAFF. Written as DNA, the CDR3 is TGTGCCAGCAGCACGATGGGGGGTAACACTGAAGCTTTCTTT.